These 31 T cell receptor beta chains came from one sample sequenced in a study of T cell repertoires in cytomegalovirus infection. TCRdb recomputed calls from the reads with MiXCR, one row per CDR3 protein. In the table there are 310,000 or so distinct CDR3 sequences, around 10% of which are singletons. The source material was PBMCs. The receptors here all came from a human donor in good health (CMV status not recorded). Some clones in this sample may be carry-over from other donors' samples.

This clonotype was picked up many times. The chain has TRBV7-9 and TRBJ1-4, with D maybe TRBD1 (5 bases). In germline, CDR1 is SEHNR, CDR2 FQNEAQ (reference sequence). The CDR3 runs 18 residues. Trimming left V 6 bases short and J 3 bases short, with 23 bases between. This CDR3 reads CASRRTGTSRPANEKLFF. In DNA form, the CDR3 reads TGTGCCAGCAGGAGGACCGGGACCTCGAGACCGGCTAATGAAAAACTGTTTTTT.

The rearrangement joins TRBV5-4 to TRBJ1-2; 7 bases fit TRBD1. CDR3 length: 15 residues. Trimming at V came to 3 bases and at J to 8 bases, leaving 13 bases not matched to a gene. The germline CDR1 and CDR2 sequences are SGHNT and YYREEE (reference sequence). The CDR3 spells CASSSGTAYFSGYTF. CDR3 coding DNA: TGTGCCAGCAGCTCGGGGACAGCTTATTTCTCGGGCTACACCTTC.

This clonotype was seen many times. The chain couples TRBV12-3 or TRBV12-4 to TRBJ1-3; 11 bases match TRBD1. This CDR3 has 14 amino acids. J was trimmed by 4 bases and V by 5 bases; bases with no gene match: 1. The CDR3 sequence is CASSRTGGGNTIYF. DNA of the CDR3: TGTGCCAGCAGTCGGACAGGGGGCGGAAACACCATATATTTT.

The CDR3 is CASSPSRGGTLEAFF. The CDR3 region has the DNA TGTGCCAGTAGTCCATCCCGGGGAGGGACACTGGAAGCTTTCTTT. This chain joins TRBV19 and TRBJ1-1, with TRBD1 as a possible D gene (6 bases). This CDR3 region has 15 residues. Trimming took off 5 bases at V and 8 bases at J, with 21 bases between the two ends. The germline gives CDR1 LNHDA, CDR2 SQIVND (reference sequence).

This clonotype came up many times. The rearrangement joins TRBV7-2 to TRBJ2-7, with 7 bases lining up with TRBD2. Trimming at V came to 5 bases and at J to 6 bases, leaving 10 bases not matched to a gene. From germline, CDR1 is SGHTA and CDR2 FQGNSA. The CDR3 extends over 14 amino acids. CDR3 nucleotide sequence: TGTGCCAGCAGCCCCAGAGCGGGGCCTAGCGAGCAGTACGTC. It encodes CASSPRAGPSEQYV.

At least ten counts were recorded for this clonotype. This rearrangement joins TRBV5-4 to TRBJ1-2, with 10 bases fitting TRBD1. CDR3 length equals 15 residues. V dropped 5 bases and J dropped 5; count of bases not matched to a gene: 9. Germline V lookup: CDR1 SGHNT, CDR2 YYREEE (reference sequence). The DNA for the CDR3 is TGTGCCAGCAGTCCTTCGACAGGGGGCGAATATGGCTACACCTTC. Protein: CASSPSTGGEYGYTF.

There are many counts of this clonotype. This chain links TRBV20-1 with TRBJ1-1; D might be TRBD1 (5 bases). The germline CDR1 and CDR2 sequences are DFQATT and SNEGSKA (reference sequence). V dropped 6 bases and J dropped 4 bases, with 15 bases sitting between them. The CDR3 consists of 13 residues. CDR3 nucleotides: TGCAGTGCGAGGGGTACAATGGTCACTGAAGCTTTCTTT. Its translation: CSARGTMVTEAFF.

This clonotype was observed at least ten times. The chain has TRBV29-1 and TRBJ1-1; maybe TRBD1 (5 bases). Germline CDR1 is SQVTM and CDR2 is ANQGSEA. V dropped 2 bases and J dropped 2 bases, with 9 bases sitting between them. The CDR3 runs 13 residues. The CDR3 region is CSVERGRNTEAFF. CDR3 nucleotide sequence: TGCAGCGTTGAAAGGGGTCGAAACACTGAAGCTTTCTTT.

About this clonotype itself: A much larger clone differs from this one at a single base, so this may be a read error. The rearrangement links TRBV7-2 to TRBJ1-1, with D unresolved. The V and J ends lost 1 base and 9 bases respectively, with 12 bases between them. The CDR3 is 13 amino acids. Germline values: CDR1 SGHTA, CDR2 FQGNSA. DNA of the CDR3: TGTGCCAGCAGCTTAGGGACCCCTGTCCAAGCTTTCTTT. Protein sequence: CASSLGTPVQAFF.

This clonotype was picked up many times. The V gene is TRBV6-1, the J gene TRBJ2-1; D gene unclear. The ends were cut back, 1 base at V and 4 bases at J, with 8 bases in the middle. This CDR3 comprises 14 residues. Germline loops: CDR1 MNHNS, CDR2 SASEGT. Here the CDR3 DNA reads TGTGCCAGCAGTGAAGGAAAACAGTACAATGAGCAGTTCTTC. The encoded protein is CASSEGKQYNEQFF.

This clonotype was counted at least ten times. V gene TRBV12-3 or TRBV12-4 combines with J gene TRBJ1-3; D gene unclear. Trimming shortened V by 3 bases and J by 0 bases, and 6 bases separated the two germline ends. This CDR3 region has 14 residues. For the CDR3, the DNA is TGTGCCAGCAGTTTTGACCGCTCTGGAAACACCATATATTTT. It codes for CASSFDRSGNTIYF.

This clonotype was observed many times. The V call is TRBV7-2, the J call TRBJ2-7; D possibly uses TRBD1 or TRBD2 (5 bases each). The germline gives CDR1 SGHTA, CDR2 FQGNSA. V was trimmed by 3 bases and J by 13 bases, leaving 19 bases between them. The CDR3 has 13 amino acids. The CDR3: CASSFGTSGETYV. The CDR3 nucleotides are TGTGCCAGCAGCTTCGGGACCTCCGGGGAGACTTACGTC.

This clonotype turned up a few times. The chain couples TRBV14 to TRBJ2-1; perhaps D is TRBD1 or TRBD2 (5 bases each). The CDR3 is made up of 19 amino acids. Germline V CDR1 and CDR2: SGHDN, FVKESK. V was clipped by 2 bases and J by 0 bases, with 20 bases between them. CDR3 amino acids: CASSQFWQGAASSYNEQFF. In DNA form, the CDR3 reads TGTGCCAGCAGCCAATTCTGGCAGGGAGCGGCGAGCTCCTACAATGAGCAGTTCTTC. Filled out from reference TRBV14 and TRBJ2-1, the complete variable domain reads EAGVTQFPSHSVIEKGQTVTLRCDPISGHDNLYWYRRVMGKEIKFLLHFVKESKQDESGMPNNRFLAERTGGTYSTLKVQPAELEDSGVYFCASSQFWQGAASSYNEQFFGPGTRLTVL.

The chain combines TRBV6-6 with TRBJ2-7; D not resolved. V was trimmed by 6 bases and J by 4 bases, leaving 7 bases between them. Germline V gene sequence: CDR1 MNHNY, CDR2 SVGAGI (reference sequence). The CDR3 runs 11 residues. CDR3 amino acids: CASRAQYEQYF. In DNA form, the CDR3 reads TGTGCCAGCAGGGCACAGTACGAGCAGTACTTC.

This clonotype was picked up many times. The CDR3 is CASILPDRYNEQFF. The CDR3 DNA reads as TGTGCCAGCATCCTACCGGACAGATACAATGAGCAGTTCTTC. The chain carries TRBV2 and TRBJ2-1; possibly TRBD1 for D (6 bases). This CDR3 region has 14 residues. V was trimmed by 7 bases and J by 4 bases, leaving 14 bases between them. Germline V lookup: CDR1 SNHLY, CDR2 FYNNEI.

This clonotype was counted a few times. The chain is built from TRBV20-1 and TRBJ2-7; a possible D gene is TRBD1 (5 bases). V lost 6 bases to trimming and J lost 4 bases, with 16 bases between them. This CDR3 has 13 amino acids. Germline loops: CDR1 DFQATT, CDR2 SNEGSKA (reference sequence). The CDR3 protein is CSADLGVRYEQYV. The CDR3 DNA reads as TGCAGTGCGGATTTAGGGGTGCGGTACGAGCAGTACGTC.

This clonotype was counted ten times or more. CDR3 sequence: CASSVTGQNGYEQYF. In nucleotides, the CDR3 is TGTGCCAGCAGCGTCACGGGACAGAATGGCTACGAGCAGTACTTC. The chain combines TRBV7-2 with TRBJ2-7; TRBD1 aligns across 7 bases. This CDR3 is built from 15 residues. CDR1 SGHTA and CDR2 FQGNSA come from the germline V gene. Germline trimming cut 5 bases from V and 3 bases from J; bases unmatched to any gene: 10.

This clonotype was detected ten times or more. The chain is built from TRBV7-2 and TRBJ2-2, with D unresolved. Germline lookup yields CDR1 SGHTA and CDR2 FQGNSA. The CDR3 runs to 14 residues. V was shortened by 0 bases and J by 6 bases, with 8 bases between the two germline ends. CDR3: CASSLADRAGELFF. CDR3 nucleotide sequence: TGTGCCAGCAGCTTAGCGGATCGGGCCGGGGAGCTGTTTTTT.

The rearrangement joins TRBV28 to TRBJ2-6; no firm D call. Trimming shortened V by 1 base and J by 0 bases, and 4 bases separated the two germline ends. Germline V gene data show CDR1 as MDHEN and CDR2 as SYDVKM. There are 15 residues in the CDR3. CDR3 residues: CASSLFLSGANVLTF. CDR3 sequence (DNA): TGTGCCAGCAGTTTATTTCTCTCTGGGGCCAACGTCCTGACTTTC.

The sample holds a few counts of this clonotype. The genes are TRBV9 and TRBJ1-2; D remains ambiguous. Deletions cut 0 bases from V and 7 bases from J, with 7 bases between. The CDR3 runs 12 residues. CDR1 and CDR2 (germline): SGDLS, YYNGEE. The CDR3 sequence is CASSVGGAGYTF. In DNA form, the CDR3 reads TGTGCCAGCAGCGTAGGGGGAGCTGGCTACACCTTC.

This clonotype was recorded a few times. The CDR3 is CASSRQGASGGYTF. Written as DNA, the CDR3 is TGTGCCAGCAGCCGACAGGGGGCATCTGGGGGCTACACCTTC. The chain joins TRBV7-9 to TRBJ1-2; TRBD1 matches 10 bases. The germline gives CDR1 SEHNR, CDR2 FQNEAQ (reference sequence). The CDR3 consists of 14 residues. Unmatched junction bases numbered 8, after V lost 5 bases and J lost 8 bases.

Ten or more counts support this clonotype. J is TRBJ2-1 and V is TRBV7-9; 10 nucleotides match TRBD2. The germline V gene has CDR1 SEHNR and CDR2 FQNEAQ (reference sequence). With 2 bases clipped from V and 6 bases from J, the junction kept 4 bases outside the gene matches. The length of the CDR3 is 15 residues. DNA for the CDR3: TGTGCCAGCAGCTTAAGAGCGGGGGGGCTCAATGAGCAGTTCTTC. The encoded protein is CASSLRAGGLNEQFF.

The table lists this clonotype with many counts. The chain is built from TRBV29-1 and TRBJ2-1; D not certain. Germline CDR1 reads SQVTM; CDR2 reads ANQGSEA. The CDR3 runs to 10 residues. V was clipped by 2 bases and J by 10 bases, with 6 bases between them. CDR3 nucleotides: TGCAGCGTTGAACAGATGGAGCAGTTCTTC. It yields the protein CSVEQMEQFF.

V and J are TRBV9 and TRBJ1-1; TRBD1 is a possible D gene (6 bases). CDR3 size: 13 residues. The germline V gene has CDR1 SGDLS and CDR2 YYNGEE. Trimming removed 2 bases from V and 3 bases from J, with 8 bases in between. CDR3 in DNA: TGTGCCAGCAGCGTCGCAGGGGACACTGAAGCTTTCTTT. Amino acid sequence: CASSVAGDTEAFF.

CDR3 protein: CASSPSRGNQPQHF. In DNA, the CDR3 is TGTGCCAGCTCACCAAGTCGGGGGAATCAGCCCCAGCATTTT. This rearrangement joins TRBV18 to TRBJ1-5, with a weak D call TRBD1 (5 bases). CDR1 and CDR2 (germline): KGHSH, LQKENI. The CDR3 length is 14 residues. Between the trimmed V and J ends, which lost 2 bases and 4 bases, there was a span of 9 bases.

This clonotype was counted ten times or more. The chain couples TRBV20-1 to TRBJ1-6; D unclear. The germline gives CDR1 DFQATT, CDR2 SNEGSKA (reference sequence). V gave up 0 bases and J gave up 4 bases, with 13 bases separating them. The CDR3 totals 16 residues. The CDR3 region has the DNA TGCAGTGCTAGAGATAGAAGGGTCGGATATAATTCACCCCTCCACTTT. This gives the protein CSARDRRVGYNSPLHF.

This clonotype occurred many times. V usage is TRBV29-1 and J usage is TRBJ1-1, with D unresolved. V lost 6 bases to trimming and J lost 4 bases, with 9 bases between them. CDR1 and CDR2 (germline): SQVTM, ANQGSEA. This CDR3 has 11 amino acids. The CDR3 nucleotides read TGCAGCGTGAGAGGGTCCACTGAAGCTTTCTTT. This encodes CSVRGSTEAFF. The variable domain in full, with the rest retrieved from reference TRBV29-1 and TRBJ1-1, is SAVISQKPSRDICQRGTSLTIQCQVDSQVTMMFWYRQQPGQSLTLIATANQGSEATYESGFVIDKFPISRPNLTFSTLTVSNMSPEDSSIYLCSVRGSTEAFFGQGTRLTVV.

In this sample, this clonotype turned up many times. The CDR3 nucleotides are TGCAGTGCTAGAGATACAGCGGGGGTAATATCACGGGAGCAGTACTTC. It specifies CSARDTAGVISREQYF. This chain links TRBV20-1 with TRBJ2-7; 8 positions match TRBD2. The ends lost 0 bases at V and 7 bases at J; junction bases unmatched: 14. The CDR3 is 16 residues long. Germline V gives CDR1 DFQATT, CDR2 SNEGSKA (reference sequence).

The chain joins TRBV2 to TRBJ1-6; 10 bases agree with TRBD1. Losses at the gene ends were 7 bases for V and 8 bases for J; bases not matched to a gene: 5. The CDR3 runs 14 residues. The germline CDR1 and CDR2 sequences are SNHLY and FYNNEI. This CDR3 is CASIRDRGDSPLHF. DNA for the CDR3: TGTGCCAGCATACGGGACAGGGGAGATTCACCCCTCCACTTT.

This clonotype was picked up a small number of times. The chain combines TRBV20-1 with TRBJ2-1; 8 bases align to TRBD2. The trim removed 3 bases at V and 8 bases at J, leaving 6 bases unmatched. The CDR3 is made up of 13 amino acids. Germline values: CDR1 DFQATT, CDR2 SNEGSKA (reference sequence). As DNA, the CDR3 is TGCAGTGCTAGCGGGGGGGCCGGGGATGAGCAGTTCTTC. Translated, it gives CSASGGAGDEQFF.

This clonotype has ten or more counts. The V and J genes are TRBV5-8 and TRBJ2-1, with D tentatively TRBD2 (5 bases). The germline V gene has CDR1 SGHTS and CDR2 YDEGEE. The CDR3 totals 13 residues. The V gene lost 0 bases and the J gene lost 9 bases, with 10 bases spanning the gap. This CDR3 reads CASSLGRAVEQFF. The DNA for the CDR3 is TGTGCCAGCAGCTTGGGGCGGGCCGTTGAGCAGTTCTTC.